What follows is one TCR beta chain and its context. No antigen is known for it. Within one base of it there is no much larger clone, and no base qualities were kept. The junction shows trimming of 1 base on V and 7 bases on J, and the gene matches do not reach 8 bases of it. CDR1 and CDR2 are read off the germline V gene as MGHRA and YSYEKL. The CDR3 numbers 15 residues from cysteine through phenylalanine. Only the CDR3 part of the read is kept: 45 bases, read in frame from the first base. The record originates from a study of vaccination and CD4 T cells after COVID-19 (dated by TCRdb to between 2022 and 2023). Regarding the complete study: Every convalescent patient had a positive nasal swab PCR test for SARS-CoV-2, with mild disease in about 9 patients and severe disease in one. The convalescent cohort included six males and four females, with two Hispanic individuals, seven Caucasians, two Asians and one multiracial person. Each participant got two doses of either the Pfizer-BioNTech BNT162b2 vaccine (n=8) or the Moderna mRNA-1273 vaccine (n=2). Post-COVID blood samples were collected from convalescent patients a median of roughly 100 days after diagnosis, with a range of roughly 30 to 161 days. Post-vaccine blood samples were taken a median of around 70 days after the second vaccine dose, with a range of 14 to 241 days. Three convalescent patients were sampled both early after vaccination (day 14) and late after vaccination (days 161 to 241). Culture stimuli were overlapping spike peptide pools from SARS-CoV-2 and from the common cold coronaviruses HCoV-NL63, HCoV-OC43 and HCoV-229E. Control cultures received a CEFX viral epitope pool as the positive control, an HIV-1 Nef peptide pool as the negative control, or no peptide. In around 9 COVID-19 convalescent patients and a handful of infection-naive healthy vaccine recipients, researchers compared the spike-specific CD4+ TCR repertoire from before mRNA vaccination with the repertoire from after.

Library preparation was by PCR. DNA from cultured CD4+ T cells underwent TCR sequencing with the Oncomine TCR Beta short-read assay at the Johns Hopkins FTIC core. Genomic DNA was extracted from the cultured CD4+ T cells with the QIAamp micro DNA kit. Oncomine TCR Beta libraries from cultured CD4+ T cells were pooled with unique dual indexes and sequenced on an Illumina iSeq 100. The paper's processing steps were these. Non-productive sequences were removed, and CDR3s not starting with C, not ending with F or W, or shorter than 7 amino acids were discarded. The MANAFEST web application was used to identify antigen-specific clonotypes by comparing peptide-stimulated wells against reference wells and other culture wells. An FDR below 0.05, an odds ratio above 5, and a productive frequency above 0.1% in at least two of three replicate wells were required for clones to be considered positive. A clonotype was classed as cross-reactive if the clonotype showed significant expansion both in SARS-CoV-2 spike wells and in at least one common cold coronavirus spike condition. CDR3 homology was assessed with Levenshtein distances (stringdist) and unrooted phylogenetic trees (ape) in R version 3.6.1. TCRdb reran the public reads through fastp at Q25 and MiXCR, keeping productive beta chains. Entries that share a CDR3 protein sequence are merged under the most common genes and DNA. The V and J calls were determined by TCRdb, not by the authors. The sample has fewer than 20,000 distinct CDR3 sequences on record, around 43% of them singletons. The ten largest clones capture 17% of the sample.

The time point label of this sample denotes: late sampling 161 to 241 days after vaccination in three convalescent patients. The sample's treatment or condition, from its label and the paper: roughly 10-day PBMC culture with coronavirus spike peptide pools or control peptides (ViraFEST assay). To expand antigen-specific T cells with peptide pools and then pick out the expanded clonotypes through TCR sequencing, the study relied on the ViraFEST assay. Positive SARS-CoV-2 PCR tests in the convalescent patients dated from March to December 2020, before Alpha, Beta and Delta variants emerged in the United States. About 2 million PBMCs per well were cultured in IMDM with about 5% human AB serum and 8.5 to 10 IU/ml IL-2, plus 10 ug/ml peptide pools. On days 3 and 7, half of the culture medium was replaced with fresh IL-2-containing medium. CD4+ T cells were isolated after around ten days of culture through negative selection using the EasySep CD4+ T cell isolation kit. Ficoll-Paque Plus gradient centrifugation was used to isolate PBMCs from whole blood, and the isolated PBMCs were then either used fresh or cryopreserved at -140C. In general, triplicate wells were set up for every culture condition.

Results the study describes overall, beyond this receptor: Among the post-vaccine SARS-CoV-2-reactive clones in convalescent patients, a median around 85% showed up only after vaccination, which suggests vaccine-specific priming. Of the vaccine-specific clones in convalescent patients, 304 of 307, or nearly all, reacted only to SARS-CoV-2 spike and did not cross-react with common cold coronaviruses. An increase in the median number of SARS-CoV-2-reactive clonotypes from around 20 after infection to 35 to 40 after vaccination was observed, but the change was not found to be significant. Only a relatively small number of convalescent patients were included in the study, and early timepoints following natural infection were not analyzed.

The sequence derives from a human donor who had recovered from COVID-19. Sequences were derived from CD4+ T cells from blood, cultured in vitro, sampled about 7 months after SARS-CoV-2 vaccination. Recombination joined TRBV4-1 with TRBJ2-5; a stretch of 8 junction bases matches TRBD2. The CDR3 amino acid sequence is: CASSQVAGTSGTQYF. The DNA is TGCGCCAGCAGCCAAGTCGCCGGGACTAGTGGGACCCAGTACTTC.